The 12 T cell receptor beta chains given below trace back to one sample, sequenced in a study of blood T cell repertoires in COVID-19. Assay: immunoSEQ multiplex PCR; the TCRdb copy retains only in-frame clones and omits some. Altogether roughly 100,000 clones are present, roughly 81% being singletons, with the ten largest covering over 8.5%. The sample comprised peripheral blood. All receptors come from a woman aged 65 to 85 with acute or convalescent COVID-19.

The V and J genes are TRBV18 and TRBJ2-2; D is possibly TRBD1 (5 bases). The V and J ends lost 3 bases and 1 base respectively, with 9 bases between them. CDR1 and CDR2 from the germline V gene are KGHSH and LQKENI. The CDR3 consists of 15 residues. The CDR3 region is CASSPGRVNTGELFF. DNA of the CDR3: TGTGCCAGCTCACCCGGCAGGGTGAACACCGGGGAGCTGTTTTTT. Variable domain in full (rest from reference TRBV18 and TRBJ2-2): NAGVMQNPRHLVRRRGQEARLRCSPMKGHSHVYWYRQLPEEGLKFMVYLQKENIIDESGMPKERFSAEFPKEGPSILRIQQVVRGDSAAYFCASSPGRVNTGELFFGEGSRLTVL.

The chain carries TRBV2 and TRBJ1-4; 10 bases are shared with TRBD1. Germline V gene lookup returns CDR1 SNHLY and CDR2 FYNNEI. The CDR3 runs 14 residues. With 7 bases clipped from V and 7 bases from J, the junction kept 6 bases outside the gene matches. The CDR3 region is CASIQDRGGEKLFF. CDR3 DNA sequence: TGTGCCAGCATTCAGGACAGGGGGGGTGAAAAACTGTTTTTT.

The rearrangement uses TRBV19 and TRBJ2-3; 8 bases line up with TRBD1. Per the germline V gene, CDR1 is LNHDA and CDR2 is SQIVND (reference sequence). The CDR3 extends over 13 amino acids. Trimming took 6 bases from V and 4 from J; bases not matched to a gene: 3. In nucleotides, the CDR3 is TGTGCCAGTAGAACGACAGGGGCAGATACGCAGTATTTT. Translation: CASRTTGADTQYF.

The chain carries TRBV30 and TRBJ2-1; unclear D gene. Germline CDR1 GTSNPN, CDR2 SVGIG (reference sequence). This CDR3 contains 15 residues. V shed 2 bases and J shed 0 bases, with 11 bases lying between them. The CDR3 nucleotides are TGTGCCTGGAGTCGCGGCGCCCGCTCCTACAATGAGCAGTTCTTC. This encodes CAWSRGARSYNEQFF.

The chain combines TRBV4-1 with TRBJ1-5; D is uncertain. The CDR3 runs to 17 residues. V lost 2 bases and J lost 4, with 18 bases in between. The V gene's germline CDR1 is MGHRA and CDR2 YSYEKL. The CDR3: CASSQSGVVAVNQPQHF. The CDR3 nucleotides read TGCGCCAGCAGCCAATCAGGTGTAGTAGCGGTAAATCAGCCCCAGCATTTT.

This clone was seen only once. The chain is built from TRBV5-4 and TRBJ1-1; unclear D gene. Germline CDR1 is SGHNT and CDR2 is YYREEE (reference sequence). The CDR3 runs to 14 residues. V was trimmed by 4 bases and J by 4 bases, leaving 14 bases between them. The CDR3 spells CASSLTGRVTEAFF. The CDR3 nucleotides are TGTGCCAGCAGCCTAACGGGGAGGGTCACTGAAGCTTTCTTT. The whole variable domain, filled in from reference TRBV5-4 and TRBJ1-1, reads ETGVTQSPTHLIKTRGQQVTLRCSSQSGHNTVSWYQQALGQGPQFIFQYYREEENGRGNFPPRFSGLQFPNYSSELNVNALELDDSALYLCASSLTGRVTEAFFGQGTRLTVV.

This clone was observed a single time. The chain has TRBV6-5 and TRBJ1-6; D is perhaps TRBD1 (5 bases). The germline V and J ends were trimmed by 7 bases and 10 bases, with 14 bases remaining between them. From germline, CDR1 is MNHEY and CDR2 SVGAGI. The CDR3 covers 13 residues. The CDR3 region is CASIVSGASPLHF. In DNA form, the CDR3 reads TGTGCCAGCATAGTTAGTGGGGCCTCACCCCTCCACTTT.

Here the CDR3 reads CASSRGQGHGYTF. CDR3 bases: TGTGCCAGCAGCCGGGGACAGGGGCACGGCTACACCTTC. The chain combines TRBV6-6 with TRBJ1-2, with TRBD1 identical over 10 bases. The length of the CDR3 is 13 residues. Per germline, CDR1 MNHNY and CDR2 SVGAGI (reference sequence). The V gene end was trimmed by 6 bases and the J gene end by 8 bases; junction bases not matched to a gene: 6.

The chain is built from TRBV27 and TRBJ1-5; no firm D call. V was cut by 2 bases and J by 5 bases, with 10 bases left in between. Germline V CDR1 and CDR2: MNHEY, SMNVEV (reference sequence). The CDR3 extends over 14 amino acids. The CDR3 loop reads CASSLRGWDQPQHF. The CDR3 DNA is TGTGCCAGCAGTTTACGCGGGTGGGATCAGCCCCAGCATTTT.

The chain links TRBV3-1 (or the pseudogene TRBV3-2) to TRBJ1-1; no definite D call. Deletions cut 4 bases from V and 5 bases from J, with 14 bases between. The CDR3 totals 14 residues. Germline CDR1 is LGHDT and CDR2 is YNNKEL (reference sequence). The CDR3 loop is CASSLSATGTEAFF. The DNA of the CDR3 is TGTGCCAGCAGCCTCAGTGCGACGGGGACTGAAGCTTTCTTT.

The CDR3 DNA sequence: TGCGCCAGCAGCGGGGACAGCTATGGCTACACCTTC. Translating gives CASSGDSYGYTF. V and J are TRBV5-1 and TRBJ1-2; 7 bases agree with TRBD1. J was trimmed by 4 bases and V by 4 bases; bases with no gene match: 1. CDR1 is SGHRS, CDR2 YFSETQ, per germline. The CDR3 totals 12 residues.

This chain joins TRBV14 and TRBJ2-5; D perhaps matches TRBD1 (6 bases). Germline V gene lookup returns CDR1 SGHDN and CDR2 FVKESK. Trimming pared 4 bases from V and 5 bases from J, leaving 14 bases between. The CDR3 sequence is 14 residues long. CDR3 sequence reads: CASSPQGYKETQYF. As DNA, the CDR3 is TGTGCCAGCAGCCCACAGGGATACAAGGAGACCCAGTACTTC.